The 18 T cell receptor beta chains listed next were all sequenced from one sample in a study of cytomegalovirus exposure and HLA in healthy donors (dated by TCRdb to the late 2010s). Libraries were prepared through the immunoSEQ multiplex PCR assay. A mixture of 60 forward primers for TCR Vbeta segments and 13 reverse primers for TCR Jbeta segments was used in the multiplex PCR. This is the immuneACCESS table as TCRdb keeps it, with only in-frame sequences that have V and J called. A part of the clones is gone; compared with another copy, unresolved V genes explain less than half, and the rest is unexplained. The sample table holds 95,000 or so clones, of which about four fifths were seen once. The ten largest clonotypes hold roughly 4.5% of the sample. Sequencing input: PBMCs. These receptors all come from a woman in her thirties or forties in good health and CMV-seronegative.

The J gene is TRBJ1-2, the V gene TRBV6-5; perhaps TRBD1 as D (5 bases). The V end was cut by 8 bases, the J end by 8 bases, with 21 bases between. Germline CDR1 and CDR2: MNHEY and SVGAGI. This CDR3 is built from 14 residues. Written as DNA, the CDR3 is TGTGCCAGCTTCCCCGGGGGGGTGGGGAAAGGCTACACCTTC. The encoded protein is CASFPGGVGKGYTF.

This chain links TRBV27 with TRBJ2-3; 10 bases line up with TRBD2. The germline CDR1 and CDR2 sequences are MNHEY and SMNVEV (reference sequence). CDR3 length: 16 amino acids. J gave up 5 bases and V 6 bases, and 11 bases lay outside the gene matches. This CDR3 is CASSPRSGGAGDTQYF. The CDR3 DNA is TGTGCCAGCAGCCCTAGGAGCGGGGGGGCCGGAGATACGCAGTATTTT.

V usage is TRBV29-1 and J usage is TRBJ1-2; 8 nucleotides agree with TRBD1. Losses at the gene ends were 7 bases for V and 2 bases for J; bases not matched to a gene: 3. This CDR3 is built from 12 residues. Germline V CDR1 and CDR2: SQVTM, ANQGSEA. The CDR3: CSARTGNYGYTF. CDR3 sequence (DNA): TGCAGCGCCCGGACAGGGAACTATGGCTACACCTTC.

The V and J genes are TRBV7-8 and TRBJ1-5, with 7 bases fitting TRBD1. This CDR3 contains 15 residues. Germline lookup yields CDR1 SGHVS and CDR2 FQNEAQ. Trimming cost V 6 bases and J 2 bases; bases outside gene matches: 7. The CDR3 DNA follows: TGTGCCAGCAGTTATACCGGGACAGGCAATCAGCCCCAGCATTTT. Protein product: CASSYTGTGNQPQHF.

The chain employs TRBV4-2 and TRBJ1-5; TRBD1 matches at 7 bases. V trimming: 0 bases; J trimming: 4 bases; junction bases outside the gene matches: 15. CDR3 length: 19 amino acids. In germline, CDR1 is LGHNA, CDR2 YNFKEQ. This CDR3 reads CASSQDDYITQGVNQPQHF. CDR3 DNA: TGTGCCAGCAGCCAAGATGACTATATAACCCAGGGGGTTAATCAGCCCCAGCATTTT.

V and J are TRBV9 and TRBJ2-3; 7 bases are shared with TRBD1. The CDR3 has 12 residues. With 2 bases clipped from V and 6 bases from J, the junction kept 0 bases outside the gene matches. Germline V gene data show CDR1 as SGDLS and CDR2 as YYNGEE. In DNA form, the CDR3 reads TGTGCCAGCAGCGTCAGGGGGGATACGCAGTATTTT. Its protein product is CASSVRGDTQYF.

The CDR3 loop reads CASSLDPGVVETQYF. Here the CDR3 DNA reads TGCGCCAGCAGCTTGGATCCGGGGGTTGTAGAGACCCAGTACTTC. The chain joins TRBV5-1 to TRBJ2-5; D possibly corresponds to TRBD2 (6 bases). The CDR3 loop spans 15 amino acids. The germline gives CDR1 SGHRS, CDR2 YFSETQ. Deletions cut 0 bases from V and 4 bases from J, with 13 bases between.

The chain carries TRBV6-1 and TRBJ2-5; 8 bases match TRBD1. The CDR3 contains 14 residues. From germline, CDR1 is MNHNS and CDR2 SASEGT. The trim removed 4 bases at V and 5 bases at J, leaving 6 bases unmatched. In nucleotides, the CDR3 is TGTGCCAGCAGTGGAACAGGGGGAAGGGAGACCCAGTACTTC. It is translated as CASSGTGGRETQYF.

This clone was counted between two and nine times. Other DNA sequences within the sample encode an identical CDR3. The chain links TRBV19 to TRBJ2-7, with 8 bases identical to TRBD1. The germline V gene has CDR1 LNHDA and CDR2 SQIVND (reference sequence). Unmatched junction bases numbered 5, after V lost 6 bases and J lost 4 bases. The CDR3 is 13 residues long. CDR3 in DNA: TGTGCCAGTAGCCTTGACAGGGGATACGAGCAGTACTTC. Translated, it gives CASSLDRGYEQYF.

The chain joins TRBV7-2 to TRBJ1-2; TRBD1 might be the D (6 bases). The germline V gene has CDR1 SGHTA and CDR2 FQGNSA. The CDR3 is 14 amino acids. The ends were cut back, 1 base at V and 8 bases at J, with 14 bases in the middle. The CDR3: CASSLVPDSNGYTF. In nucleotides, the CDR3 is TGTGCCAGCAGCTTAGTTCCGGACAGTAACGGCTACACCTTC.

On this clone itself: This is likely a read error, given that the CDR3 carries no conserved phenylalanine or tryptophan at its end. The V call is TRBV6-5, the J call TRBJ2-2; 7 bases agree with TRBD1. This CDR3 region has 14 residues. The J segment lost 2 bases and the V segment lost 7 bases, leaving 4 bases of the junction unmatched. Germline lookup yields CDR1 MNHEY and CDR2 SVGAGI. The CDR3 region has the DNA TGTGCCAGCATAGACAGGGAAAACACCGGGGAGCTGTTTGTT. Its protein product is CASIDRENTGELFV.

The genes are TRBV6-5 and TRBJ1-1, with D unresolved. The CDR3 length is 14 residues. Trimming pared 4 bases from V and 2 bases from J, leaving 11 bases between. The germline CDR1 and CDR2 sequences are MNHEY and SVGAGI. CDR3: CASSLAGKNTEAFF. The CDR3 bases are TGTGCCAGCAGTTTGGCAGGCAAAAACACTGAAGCTTTCTTT.

The chain employs TRBV18 and TRBJ2-7; D gene ambiguous. In germline, CDR1 is KGHSH, CDR2 LQKENI. The CDR3 length is 14 residues. The ends were cut back, 1 base at V and 2 bases at J, with 9 bases in the middle. The CDR3 sequence: CASSPLQQPYEQYF. The CDR3 DNA reads TGTGCCAGCTCACCACTACAACAGCCCTACGAGCAGTACTTC.

This clone came up a few times. The chain couples TRBV5-1 to TRBJ1-5, with D maybe TRBD1 (5 bases). V was cut by 0 bases and J by 4 bases, with 14 bases left in between. This CDR3 comprises 16 residues. Germline V CDR1 and CDR2: SGHRS, YFSETQ. CDR3 sequence reads: CASSLGPGRGNQPQHF. The CDR3 DNA sequence: TGCGCCAGCAGCTTGGGGCCAGGGCGGGGGAATCAGCCCCAGCATTTT.

The rearrangement uses TRBV6-5 and TRBJ2-7; 9 bases agree with TRBD1. Germline loops: CDR1 MNHEY, CDR2 SVGAGI. Unmatched junction bases numbered 10, after V lost 6 bases and J lost 4 bases. This CDR3 has 15 residues. The chain's CDR3 is CASSRPGQGTYEQYF. DNA of the CDR3: TGTGCCAGCAGCCGGCCGGGACAGGGTACTTACGAGCAGTACTTC.

The chain uses TRBV25-1 and TRBJ2-7, with 10 positions matching TRBD2. Germline CDR1 and CDR2: MGHDK and SYGVNS. The junction had 5 bases not matched to a gene; V was cut back by 6 bases and J by 0 bases. CDR3 length: 15 amino acids. In DNA form, the CDR3 reads TGTGCCAGCAGGCCTAGCGGGGGCTTCTCCTACGAGCAGTACTTC. Residues: CASRPSGGFSYEQYF.

The rearrangement links TRBV4-3 to TRBJ1-3, with D possibly TRBD1 on 6 matching bases. There are 17 residues in the CDR3. V lost 5 bases to trimming and J lost 4 bases, with 21 bases between them. Germline loops: CDR1 LGHNA, CDR2 YSLEER. The CDR3 bases are TGCGCCAGCAGCAAAGGGGGTGGGGGACTTTTAGGAAACACCATATATTTT. The encoded protein is CASSKGGGGLLGNTIYF.

V usage is TRBV7-9 and J usage is TRBJ2-3; tentatively, D is TRBD1 (6 bases). Germline lookup yields CDR1 SEHNR and CDR2 FQNEAQ (reference sequence). This CDR3 spans 15 amino acids. Trimming took 0 bases from V and 3 from J, leaving 10 bases between them. CDR3 nucleotides: TGTGCCAGCAGCTTAGCGTTGGGGACAACAGATACGCAGTATTTT. As protein: CASSLALGTTDTQYF.